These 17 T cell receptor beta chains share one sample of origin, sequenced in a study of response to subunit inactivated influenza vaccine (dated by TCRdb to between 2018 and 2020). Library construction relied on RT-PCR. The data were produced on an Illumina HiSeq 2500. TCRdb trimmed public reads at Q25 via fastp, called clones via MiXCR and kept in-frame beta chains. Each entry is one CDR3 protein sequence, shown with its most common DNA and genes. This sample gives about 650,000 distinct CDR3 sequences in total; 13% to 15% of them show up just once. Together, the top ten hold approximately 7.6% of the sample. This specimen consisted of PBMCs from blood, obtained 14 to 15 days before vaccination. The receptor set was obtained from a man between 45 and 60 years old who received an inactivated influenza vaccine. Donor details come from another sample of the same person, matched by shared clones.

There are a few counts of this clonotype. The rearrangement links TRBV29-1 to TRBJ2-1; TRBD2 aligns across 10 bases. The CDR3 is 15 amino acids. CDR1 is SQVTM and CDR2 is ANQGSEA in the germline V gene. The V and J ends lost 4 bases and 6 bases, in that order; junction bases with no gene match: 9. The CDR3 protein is CSVVRVAGGPNEQFF. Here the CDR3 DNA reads TGCAGCGTTGTTCGGGTAGCGGGAGGACCCAATGAGCAGTTCTTC.

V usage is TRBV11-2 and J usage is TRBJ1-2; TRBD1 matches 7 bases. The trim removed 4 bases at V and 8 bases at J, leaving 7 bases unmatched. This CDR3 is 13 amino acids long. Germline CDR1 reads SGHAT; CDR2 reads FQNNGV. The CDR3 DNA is TGTGCCAGCAGCTACGGACAGGCGGGGGGCTACACCTTC. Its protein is CASSYGQAGGYTF.

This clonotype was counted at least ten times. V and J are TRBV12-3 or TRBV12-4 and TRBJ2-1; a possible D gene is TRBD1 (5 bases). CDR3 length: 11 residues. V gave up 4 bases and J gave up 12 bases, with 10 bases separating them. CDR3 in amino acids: CASSSHQGQFF. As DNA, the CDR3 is TGTGCCAGCAGTTCTCACCAGGGGCAGTTCTTC.

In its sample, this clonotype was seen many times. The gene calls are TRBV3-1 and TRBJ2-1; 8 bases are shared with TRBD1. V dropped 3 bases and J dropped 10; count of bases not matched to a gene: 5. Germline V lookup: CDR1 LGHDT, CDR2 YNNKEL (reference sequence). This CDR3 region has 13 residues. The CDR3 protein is CASSQGGTGEQFF. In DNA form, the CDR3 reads TGTGCCAGCAGCCAGGGCGGGACAGGAGAGCAGTTCTTC.

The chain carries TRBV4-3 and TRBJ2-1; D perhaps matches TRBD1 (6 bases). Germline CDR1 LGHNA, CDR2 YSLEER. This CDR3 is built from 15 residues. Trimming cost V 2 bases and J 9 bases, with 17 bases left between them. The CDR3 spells CASSQTNTGLTEQFF. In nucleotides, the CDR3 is TGCGCCAGCAGCCAAACAAACACAGGGTTGACTGAGCAGTTCTTC.

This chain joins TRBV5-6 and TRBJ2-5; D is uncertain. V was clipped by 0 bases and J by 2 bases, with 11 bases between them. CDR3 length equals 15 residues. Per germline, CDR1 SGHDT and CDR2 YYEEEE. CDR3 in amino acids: CASSLAVSSQETQYF. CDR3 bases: TGTGCCAGCAGCTTGGCCGTCAGCTCACAAGAGACCCAGTACTTC.

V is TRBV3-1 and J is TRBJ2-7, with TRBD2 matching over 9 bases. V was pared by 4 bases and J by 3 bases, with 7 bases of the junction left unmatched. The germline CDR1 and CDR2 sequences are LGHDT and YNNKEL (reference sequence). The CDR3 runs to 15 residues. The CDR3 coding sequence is TGTGCCAGCAGCCGCGGCGGGAGGGACCTCTACGAGCAGTACTTC. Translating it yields CASSRGGRDLYEQYF.

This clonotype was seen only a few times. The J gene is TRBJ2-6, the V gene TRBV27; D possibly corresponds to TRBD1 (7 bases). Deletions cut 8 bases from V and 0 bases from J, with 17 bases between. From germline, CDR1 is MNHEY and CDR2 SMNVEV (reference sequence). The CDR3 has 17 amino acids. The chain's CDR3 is CASPGKEGASGANVLTF. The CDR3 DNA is TGTGCCAGCCCTGGGAAGGAGGGGGCCTCTGGGGCCAACGTCCTGACTTTC.

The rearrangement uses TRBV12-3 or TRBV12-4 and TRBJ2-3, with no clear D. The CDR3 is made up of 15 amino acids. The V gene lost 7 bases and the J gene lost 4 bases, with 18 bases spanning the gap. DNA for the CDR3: TGTGCCAGCACCCCCCCCCGGGTCGGTGCAGATACGCAGTATTTT. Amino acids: CASTPPRVGADTQYF.

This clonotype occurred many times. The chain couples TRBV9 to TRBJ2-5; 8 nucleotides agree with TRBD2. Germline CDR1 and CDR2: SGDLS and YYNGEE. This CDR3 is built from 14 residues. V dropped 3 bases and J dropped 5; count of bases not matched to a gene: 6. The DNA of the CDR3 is TGTGCCAGCAGCGCGGGAGGGGGTGGGGAGACCCAGTACTTC. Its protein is CASSAGGGGETQYF.

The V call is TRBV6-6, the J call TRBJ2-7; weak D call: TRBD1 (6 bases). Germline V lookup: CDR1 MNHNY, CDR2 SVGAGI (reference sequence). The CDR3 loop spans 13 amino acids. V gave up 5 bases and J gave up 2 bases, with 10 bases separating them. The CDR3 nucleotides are TGTGCCAGCAGTCCCAGGGGTACCTACGAGCAGTACTTC. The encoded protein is CASSPRGTYEQYF.

The CDR3 nucleotides are TGCGCCAGCAGCTCTGGACAGTCGAATGCTAACTATGGCTACACCTTC. Protein product: CASSSGQSNANYGYTF. The gene calls are TRBV5-1 and TRBJ1-2, with D maybe TRBD1 (6 bases). Germline V gives CDR1 SGHRS, CDR2 YFSETQ. Trimming took off 3 bases at V and 0 bases at J, with 15 bases between the two ends. The CDR3 sequence is 16 residues long.

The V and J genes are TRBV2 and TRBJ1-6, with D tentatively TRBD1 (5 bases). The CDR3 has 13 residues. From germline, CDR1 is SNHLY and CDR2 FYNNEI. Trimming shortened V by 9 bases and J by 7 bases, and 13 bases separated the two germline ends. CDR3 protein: CASGAGMNSPLHF. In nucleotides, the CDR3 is TGTGCCAGTGGGGCAGGGATGAATTCACCCCTCCACTTT.

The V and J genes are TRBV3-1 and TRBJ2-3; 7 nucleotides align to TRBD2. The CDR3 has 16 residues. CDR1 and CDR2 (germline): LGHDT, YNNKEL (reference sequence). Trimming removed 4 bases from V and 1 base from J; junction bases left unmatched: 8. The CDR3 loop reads CASSLIAGSGTDTQYF. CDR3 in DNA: TGTGCCAGCAGCCTAATAGCGGGTTCCGGCACAGATACGCAGTATTTT.

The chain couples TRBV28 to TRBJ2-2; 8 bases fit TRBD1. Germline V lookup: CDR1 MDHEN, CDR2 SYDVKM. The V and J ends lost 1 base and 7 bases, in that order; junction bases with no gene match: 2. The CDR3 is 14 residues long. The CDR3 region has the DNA TGTGCCAGCAGTTTATCAGGGGGCCACGGGGAGCTGTTTTTT. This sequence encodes CASSLSGGHGELFF.

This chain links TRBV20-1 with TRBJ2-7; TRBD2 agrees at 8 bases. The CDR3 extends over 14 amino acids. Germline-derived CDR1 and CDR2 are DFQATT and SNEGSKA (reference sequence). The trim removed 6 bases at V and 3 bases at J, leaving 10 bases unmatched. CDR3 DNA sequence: TGCAGTGCAACACCAGCGGGAGTAGGCTACGAGCAGTACTTC. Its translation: CSATPAGVGYEQYF.

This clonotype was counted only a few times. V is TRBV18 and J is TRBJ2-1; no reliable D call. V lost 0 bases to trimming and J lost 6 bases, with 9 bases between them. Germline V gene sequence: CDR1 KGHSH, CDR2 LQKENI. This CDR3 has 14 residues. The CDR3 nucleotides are TGTGCCAGCTCACCACCCTTCCAGAGCAATGAGCAGTTCTTC. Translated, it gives CASSPPFQSNEQFF.